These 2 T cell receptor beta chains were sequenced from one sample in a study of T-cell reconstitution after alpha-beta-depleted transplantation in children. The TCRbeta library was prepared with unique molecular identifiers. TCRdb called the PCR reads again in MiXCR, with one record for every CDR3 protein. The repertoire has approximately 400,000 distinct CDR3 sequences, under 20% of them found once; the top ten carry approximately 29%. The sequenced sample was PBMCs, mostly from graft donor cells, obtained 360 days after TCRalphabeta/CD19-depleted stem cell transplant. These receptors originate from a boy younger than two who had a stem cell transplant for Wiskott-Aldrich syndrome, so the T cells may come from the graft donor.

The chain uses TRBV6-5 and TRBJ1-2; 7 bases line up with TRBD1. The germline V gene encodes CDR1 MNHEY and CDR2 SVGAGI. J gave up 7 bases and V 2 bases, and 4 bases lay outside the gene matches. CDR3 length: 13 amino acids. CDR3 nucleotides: TGTGCCAGCAGTTACCGACAGGGTGCTGGCTACACCTTC. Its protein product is CASSYRQGAGYTF.

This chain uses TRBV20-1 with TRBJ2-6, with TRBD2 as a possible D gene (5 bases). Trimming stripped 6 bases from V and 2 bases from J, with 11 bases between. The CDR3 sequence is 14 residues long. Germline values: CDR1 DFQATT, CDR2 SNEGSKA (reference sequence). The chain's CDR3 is CSAQRGTGANVLTF. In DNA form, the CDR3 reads TGCAGTGCCCAGAGAGGGACTGGGGCCAACGTCCTGACTTTC.